Detailed here is one T cell receptor beta chain. What it binds is unknown. The TCR beta CDR3 regions underwent amplification from RNA transcripts. An initial RT-PCR round employing HTBI primers preceded a second-round multiplex PCR. TCRdb independently ran MiXCR on the multiplex PCR reads; one entry per CDR3 protein. The sample contains about 160,000 distinct CDR3 sequences, less than 45% of which appear only once. The PBMCs originated from roughly 10 ml of fresh peripheral blood. This specimen belongs to a study of Graves' ophthalmopathy and Graves' hyperthyroidism. Study context: Samples of peripheral blood were obtained at initial diagnosis, prior to treatment of any kind.

The germline V gene has CDR1 ENHRY and CDR2 SYGVKD. J lost 2 bases, V lost 9 bases, and 4 bases had no gene match. The CDR3 loop spans 13 amino acids. Study-level results: An 81.08% specificity and roughly 90% sensitivity were achieved by a 13-signature model that separated ophthalmopathy from stable hyperthyroidism.

This sequence originates from a woman aged 40-49 years with Graves' ophthalmopathy. This rearrangement joins TRBV10-3 to TRBJ2-5; 9 bases are shared with TRBD2. Sequencing was carried out using peripheral blood. Here the CDR3 DNA reads TGTGCCATTTCTAGCGGGGTTCAAGAGACCCAGTACTTC. The encoded protein is CAISSGVQETQYF.